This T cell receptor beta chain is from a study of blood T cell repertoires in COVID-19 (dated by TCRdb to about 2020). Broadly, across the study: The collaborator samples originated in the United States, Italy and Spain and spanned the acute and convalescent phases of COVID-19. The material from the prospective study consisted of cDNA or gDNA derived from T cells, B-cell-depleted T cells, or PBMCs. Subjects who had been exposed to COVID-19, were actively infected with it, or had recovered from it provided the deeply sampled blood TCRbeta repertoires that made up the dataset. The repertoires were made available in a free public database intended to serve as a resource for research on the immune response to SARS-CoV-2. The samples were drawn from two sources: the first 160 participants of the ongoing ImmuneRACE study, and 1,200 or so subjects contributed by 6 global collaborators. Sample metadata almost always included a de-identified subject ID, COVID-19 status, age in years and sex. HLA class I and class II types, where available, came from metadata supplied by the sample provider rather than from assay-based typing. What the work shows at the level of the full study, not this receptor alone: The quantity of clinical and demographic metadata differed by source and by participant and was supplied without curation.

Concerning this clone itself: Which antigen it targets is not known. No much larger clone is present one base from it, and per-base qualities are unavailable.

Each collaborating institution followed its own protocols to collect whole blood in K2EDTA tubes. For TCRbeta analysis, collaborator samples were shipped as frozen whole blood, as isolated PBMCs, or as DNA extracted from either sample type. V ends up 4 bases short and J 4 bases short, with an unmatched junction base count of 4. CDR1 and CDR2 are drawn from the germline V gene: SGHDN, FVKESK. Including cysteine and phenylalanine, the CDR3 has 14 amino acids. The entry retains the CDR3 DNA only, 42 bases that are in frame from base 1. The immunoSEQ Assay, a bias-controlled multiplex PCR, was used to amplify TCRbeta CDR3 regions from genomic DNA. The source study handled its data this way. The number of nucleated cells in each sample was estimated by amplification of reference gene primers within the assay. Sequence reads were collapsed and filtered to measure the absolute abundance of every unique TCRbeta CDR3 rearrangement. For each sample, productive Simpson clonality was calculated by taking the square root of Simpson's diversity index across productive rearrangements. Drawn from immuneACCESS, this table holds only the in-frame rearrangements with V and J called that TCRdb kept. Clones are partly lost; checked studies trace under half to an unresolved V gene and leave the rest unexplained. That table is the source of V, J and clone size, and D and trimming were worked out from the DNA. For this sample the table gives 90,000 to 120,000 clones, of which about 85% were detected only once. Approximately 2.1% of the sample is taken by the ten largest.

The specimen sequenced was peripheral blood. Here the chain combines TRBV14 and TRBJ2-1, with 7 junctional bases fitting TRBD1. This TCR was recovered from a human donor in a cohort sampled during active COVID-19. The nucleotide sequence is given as TGTGCCAGCAGCCTTACAGGGGCTTACAATGAGCAGTTCTTC. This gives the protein CASSLTGAYNEQFF.